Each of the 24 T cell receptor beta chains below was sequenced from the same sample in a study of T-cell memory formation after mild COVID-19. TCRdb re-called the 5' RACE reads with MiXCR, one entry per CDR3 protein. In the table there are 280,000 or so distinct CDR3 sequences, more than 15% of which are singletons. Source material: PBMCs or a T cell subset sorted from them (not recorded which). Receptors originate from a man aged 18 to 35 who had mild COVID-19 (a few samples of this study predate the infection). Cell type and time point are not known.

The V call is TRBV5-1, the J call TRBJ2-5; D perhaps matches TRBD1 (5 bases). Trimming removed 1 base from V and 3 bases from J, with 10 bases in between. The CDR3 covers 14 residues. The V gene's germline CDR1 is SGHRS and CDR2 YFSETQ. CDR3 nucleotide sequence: TGCGCCAGCAGCTTGCAGGGTAGGGAAGAGACCCAGTACTTC. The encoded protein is CASSLQGREETQYF.

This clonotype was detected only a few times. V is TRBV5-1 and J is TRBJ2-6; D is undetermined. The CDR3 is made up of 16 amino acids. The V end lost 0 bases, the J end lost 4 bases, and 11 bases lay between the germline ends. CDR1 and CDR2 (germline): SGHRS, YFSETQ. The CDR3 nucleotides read TGCGCCAGCAGCTTGGAGGACGGGCCCGGGGCCAACGTCCTGACTTTC. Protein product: CASSLEDGPGANVLTF.

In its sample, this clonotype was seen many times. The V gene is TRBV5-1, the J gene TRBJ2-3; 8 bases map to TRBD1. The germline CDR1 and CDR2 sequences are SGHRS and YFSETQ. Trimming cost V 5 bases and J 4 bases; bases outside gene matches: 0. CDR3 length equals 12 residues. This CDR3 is CASRQGADTQYF. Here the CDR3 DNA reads TGCGCCAGCAGACAGGGGGCAGATACGCAGTATTTT.

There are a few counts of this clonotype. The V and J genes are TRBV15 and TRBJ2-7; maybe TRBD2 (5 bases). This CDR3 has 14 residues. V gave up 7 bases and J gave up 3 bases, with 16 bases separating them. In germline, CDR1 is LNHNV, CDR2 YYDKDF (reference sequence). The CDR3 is CATIRQPSGYEQYV. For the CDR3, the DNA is TGTGCCACCATTAGGCAACCCAGCGGCTACGAGCAGTACGTC.

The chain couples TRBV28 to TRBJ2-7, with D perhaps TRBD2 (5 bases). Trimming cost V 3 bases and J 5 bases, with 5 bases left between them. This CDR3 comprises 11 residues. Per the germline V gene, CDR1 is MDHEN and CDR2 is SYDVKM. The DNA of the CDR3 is TGTGCCAGCAGTTTCGGGAACGAGCAGTACGTC. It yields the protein CASSFGNEQYV.

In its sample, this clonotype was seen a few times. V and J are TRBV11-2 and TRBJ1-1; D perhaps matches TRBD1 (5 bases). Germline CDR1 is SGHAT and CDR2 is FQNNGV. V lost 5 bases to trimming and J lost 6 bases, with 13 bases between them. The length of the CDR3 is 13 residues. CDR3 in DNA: TGTGCCAGCAGCCGTCAGACAGACGCTGAAGCTTTCTTT. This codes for CASSRQTDAEAFF. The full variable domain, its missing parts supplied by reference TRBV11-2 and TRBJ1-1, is EAGVAQSPRYKIIEKRQSVAFWCNPISGHATLYWYQQILGQGPKLLIQFQNNGVVDDSQLPKDRFSAERLKGVDSTLKIQPAKLEDSAVYLCASSRQTDAEAFFGQGTRLTVV.

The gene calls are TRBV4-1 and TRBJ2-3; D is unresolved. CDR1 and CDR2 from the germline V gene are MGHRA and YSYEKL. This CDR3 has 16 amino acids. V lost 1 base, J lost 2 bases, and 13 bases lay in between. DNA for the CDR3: TGCGCCAGCAGCCAAGCGACGGTGCATCTCACAGATACGCAGTATTTT. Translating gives CASSQATVHLTDTQYF.

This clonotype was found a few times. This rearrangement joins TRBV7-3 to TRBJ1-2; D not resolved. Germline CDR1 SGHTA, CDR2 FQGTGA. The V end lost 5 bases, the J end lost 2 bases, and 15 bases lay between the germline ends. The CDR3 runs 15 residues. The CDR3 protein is CASSRDGSLNYGYTF. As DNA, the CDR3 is TGTGCCAGCAGCCGAGACGGGTCGTTAAACTATGGCTACACCTTC.

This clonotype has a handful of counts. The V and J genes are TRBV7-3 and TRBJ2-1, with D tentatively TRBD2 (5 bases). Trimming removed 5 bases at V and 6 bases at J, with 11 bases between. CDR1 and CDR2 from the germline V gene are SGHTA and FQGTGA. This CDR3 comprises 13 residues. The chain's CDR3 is CASSRTGGNEQFF. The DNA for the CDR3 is TGTGCCAGCAGCCGGACTGGTGGCAATGAGCAGTTCTTC.

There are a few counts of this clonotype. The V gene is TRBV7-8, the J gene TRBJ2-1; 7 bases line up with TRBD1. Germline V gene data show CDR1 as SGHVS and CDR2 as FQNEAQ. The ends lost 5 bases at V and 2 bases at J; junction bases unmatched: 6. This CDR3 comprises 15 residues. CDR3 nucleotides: TGTGCCAGCAGCGTTGACAGGGTGGCCTACAATGAGCAGTTCTTC. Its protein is CASSVDRVAYNEQFF.

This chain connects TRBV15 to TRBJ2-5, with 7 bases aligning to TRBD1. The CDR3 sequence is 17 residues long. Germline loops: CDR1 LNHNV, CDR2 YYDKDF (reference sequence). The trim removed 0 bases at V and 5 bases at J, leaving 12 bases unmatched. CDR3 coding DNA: TGTGCCACCAGCAGAGATGTTGGGACAGAACTCATGGAGACCCAGTACTTC. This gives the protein CATSRDVGTELMETQYF. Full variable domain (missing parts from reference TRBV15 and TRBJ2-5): DAMVIQNPRYQVTQFGKPVTLSCSQTLNHNVMYWYQQKSSQAPKLLFHYYDKDFNNEADTPDNFQSRRPNTSFCFLDIRSPGLGDTAMYLCATSRDVGTELMETQYFGPGTRLLVL.

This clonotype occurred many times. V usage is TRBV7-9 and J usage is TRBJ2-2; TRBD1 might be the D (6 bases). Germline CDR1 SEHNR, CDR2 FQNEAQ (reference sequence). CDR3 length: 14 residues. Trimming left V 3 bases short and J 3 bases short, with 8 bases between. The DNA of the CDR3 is TGTGCCAGCAGCTTGACAGGTTACACCGGGGAGCTGTTTTTT. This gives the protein CASSLTGYTGELFF. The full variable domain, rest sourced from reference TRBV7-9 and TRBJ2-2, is DTGVSQNPRHKITKRGQNVTFRCDPISEHNRLYWYRQTLGQGPEFLTYFQNEAQLEKSRLLSDRFSAERPKGSFSTLEIQRTEQGDSAMYLCASSLTGYTGELFFGEGSRLTVL.

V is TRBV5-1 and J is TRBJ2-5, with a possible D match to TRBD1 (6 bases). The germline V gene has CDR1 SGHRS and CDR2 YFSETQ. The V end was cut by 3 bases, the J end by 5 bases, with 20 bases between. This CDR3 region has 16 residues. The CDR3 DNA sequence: TGCGCCAGCAGCTCCGGGACACGGGCTAGTGGGGAGACCCAGTACTTC. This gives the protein CASSSGTRASGETQYF.

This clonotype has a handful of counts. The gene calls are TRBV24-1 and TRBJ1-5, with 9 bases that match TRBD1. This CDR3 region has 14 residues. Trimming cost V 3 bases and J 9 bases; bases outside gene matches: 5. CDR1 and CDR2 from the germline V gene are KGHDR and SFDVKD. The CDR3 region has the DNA TGTGCCACCAGTGATGGGACAGGGAGCCGGCCCCAGCATTTT. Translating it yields CATSDGTGSRPQHF.

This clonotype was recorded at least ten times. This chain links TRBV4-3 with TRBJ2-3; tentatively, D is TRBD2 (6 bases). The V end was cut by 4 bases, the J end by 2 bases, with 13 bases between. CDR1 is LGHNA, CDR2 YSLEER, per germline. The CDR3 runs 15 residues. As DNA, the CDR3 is TGCGCCAGCAGCCGTTTTAGCGGAGCCACAGATACGCAGTATTTT. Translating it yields CASSRFSGATDTQYF.

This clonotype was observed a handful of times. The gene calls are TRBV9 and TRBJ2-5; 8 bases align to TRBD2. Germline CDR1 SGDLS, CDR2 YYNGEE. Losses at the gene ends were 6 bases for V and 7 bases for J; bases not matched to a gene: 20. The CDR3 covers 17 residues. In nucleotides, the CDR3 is TGTGCCAGCAAAGCCCCTGCGGGGGGCGGCCAGGTTGGGACCCAGTACTTC. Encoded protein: CASKAPAGGGQVGTQYF.

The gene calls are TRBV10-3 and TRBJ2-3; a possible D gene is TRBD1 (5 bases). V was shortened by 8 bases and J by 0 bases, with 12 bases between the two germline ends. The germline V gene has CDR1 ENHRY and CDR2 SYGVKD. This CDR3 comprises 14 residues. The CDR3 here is CAIGAATSTDTQYF. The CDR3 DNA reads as TGTGCCATCGGGGCAGCGACTAGCACAGATACGCAGTATTTT.

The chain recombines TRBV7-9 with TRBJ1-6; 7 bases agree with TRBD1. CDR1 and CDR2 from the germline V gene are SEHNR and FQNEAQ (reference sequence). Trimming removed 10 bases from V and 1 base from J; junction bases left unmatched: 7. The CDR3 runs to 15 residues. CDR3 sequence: CATGEGASYNSPLHF. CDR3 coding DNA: TGTGCCACGGGAGAGGGGGCGTCCTATAATTCACCCCTCCACTTT.

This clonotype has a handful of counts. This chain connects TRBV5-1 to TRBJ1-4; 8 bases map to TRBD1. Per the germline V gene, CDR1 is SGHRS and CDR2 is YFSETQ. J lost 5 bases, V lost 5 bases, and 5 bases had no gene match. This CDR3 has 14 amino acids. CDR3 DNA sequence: TGCGCCAGCAGTCAGGGGGCCGTCAATGAAAAACTGTTTTTT. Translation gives CASSQGAVNEKLFF. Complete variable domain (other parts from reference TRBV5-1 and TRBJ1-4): KAGVTQTPRYLIKTRGQQVTLSCSPISGHRSVSWYQQTPGQGLQFLFEYFSETQRNKGNFPGRFSGRQFSNSRSEMNVSTLELGDSALYLCASSQGAVNEKLFFGSGTQLSVL.

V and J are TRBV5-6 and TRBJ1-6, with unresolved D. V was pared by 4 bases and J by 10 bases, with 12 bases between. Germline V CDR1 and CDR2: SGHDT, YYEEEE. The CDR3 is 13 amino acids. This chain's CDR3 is CASSPVRNSPLHF. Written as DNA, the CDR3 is TGTGCCAGCAGCCCGGTCAGAAACTCACCCCTCCACTTT.

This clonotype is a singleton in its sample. The CDR3 DNA reads as TGTGCCAGCAGCTTCGGACTATTTTACGAGCAGTACGTC. This sequence encodes CASSFGLFYEQYV. The gene calls are TRBV7-8 and TRBJ2-7, with D tentatively TRBD2 (6 bases). The V and J ends lost 3 bases and 4 bases respectively, with 10 bases between them. The germline gives CDR1 SGHVS, CDR2 FQNEAQ. There are 13 residues in the CDR3.

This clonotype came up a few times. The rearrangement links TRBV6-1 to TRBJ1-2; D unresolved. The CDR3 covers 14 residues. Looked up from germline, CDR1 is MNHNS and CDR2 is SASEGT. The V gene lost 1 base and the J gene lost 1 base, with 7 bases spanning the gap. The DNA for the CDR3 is TGTGCCAGCAGTGAAGGACGGATTAACTATGGCTACACCTTC. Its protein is CASSEGRINYGYTF.

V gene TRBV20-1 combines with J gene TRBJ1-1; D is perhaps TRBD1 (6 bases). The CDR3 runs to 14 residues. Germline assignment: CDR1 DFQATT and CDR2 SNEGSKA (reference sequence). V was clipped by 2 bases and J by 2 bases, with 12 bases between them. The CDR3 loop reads CSARNMGANTEAFF. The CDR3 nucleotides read TGCAGTGCTAGAAACATGGGGGCCAACACTGAAGCTTTCTTT.

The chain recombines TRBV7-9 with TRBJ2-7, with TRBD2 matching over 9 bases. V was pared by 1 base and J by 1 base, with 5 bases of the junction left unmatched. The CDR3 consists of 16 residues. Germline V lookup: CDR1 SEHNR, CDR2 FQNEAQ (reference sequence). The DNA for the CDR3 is TGTGCCAGCAGCTTAGGGACTAGCGTCTCGTCCTACGAGCAGTACGTC. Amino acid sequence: CASSLGTSVSSYEQYV.